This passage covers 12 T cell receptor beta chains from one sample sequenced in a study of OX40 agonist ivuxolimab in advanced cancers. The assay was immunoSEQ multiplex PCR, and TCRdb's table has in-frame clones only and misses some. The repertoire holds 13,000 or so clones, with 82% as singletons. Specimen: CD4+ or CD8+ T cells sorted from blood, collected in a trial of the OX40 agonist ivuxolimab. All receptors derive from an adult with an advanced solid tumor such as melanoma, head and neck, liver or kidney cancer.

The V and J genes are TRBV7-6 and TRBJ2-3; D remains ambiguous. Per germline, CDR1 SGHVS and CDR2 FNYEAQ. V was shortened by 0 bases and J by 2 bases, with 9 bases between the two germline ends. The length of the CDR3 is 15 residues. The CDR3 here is CASSLAGPNTDTQYF. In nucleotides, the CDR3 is TGTGCCAGCAGCTTAGCAGGACCTAACACAGATACGCAGTATTTT. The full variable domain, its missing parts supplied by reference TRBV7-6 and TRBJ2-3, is GAGVSQSPRYKVTKRGQDVALRCDPISGHVSLYWYRQALGQGPEFLTYFNYEAQQDKSGLPNDRFSAERPEGSISTLTIQRTEQRDSAMYRCASSLAGPNTDTQYFGPGTRLTVL.

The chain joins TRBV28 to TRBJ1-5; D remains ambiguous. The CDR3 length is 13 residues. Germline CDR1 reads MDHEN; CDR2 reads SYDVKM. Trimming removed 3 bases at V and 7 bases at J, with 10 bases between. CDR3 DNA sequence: TGTGCCAGCAGTTTCAGCCTAAAGCAGCCCCAGCATTTT. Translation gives CASSFSLKQPQHF.

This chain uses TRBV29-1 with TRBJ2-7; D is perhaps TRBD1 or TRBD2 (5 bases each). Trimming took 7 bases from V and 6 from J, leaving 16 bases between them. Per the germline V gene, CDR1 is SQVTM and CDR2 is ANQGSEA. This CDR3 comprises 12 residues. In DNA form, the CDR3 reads TGCAGCGCCGCGGCCCCCGGGGCCGAGCAGTACTTC. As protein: CSAAAPGAEQYF.

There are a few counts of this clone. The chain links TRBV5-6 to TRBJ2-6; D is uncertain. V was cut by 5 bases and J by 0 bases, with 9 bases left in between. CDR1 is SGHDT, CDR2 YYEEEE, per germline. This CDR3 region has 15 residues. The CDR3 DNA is TGTGCCAGCAGACAAGACTTCTCTGGGGCCAACGTCCTGACTTTC. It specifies CASRQDFSGANVLTF.

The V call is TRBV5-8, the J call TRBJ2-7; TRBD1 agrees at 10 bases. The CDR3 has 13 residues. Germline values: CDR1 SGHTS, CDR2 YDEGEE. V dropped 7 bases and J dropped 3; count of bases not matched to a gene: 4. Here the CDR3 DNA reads TGTGCCAGCCCGGGACAGGGGTACTACGAGCAGTACTTC. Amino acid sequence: CASPGQGYYEQYF.

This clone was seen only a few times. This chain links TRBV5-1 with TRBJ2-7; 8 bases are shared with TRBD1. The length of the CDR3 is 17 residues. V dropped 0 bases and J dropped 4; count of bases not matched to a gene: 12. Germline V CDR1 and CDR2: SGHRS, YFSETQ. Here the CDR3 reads CASSLGTGSLAGYEQYF. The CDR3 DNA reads TGCGCCAGCAGCTTGGGGACAGGGTCCCTCGCAGGGTACGAGCAGTACTTC.

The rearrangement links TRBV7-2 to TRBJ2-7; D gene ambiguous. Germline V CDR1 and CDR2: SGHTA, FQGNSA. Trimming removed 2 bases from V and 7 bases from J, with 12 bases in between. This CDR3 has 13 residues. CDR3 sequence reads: CASSLMTLGEQYF. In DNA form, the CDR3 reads TGTGCCAGCAGCTTAATGACATTGGGGGAGCAGTACTTC.

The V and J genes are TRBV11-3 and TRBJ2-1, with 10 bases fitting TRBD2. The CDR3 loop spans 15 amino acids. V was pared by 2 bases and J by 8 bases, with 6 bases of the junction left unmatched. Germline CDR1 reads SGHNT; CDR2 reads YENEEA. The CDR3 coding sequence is TGTGCCAGCAGCTTAAGCCTAGCGGGGGACGATGAGCAGTTCTTC. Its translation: CASSLSLAGDDEQFF. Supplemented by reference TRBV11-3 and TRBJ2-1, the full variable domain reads EAGVVQSPRYKIIEKKQPVAFWCNPISGHNTLYWYLQNLGQGPELLIRYENEEAVDDSQLPKDRFSAERLKGVDSTLKIQPAELGDSAVYLCASSLSLAGDDEQFFGPGTRLTVL.

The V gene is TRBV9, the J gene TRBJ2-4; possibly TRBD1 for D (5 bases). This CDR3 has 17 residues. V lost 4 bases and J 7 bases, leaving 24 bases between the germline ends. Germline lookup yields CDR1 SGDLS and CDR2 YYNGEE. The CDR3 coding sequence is TGTGCCAGCAGCACGAGCGCCCGAGGTCAGGGTTTGAACATTCAGTACTTC. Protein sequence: CASSTSARGQGLNIQYF.

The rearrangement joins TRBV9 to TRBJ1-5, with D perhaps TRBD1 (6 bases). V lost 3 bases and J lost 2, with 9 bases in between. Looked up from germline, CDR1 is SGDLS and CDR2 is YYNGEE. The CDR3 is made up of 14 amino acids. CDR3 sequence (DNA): TGTGCCAGCAGCGGCGGACAGCGCAATCAGCCCCAGCATTTT. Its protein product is CASSGGQRNQPQHF.

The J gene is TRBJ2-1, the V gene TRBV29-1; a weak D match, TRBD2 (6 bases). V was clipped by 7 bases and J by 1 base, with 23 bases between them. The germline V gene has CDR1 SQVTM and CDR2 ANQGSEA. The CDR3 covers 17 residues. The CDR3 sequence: CSGLGLPGLGSYNEQFF. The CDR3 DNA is TGCAGCGGGCTGGGACTCCCGGGGCTCGGGTCCTACAATGAGCAGTTCTTC.

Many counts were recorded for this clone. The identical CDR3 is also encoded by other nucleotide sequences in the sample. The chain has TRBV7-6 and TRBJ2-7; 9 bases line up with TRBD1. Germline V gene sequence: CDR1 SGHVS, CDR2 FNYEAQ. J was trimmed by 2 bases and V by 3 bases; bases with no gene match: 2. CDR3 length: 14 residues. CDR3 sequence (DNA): TGTGCCAGCAGCTTCGGGACAGGGACCTACGAGCAGTACTTC. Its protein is CASSFGTGTYEQYF.